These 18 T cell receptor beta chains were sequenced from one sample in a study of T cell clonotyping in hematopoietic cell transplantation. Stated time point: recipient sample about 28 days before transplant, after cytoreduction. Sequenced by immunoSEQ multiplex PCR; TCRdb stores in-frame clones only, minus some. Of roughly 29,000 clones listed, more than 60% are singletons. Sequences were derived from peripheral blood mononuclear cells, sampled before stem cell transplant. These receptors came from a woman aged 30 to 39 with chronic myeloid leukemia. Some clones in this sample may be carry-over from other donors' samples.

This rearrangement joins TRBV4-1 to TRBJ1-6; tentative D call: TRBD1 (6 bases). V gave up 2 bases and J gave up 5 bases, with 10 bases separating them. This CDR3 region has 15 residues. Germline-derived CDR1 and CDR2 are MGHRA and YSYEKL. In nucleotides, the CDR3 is TGCGCCAGCAGCCAAATACAGGGTAATAATTCACCCCTCCACTTT. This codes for CASSQIQGNNSPLHF.

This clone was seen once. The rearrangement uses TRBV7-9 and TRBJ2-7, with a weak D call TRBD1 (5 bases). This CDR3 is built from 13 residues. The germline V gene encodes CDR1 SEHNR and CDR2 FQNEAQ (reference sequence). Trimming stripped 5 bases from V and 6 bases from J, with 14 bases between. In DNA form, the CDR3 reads TGTGCCAGCAGCCTTGAGACAGTCGGCGAGCAGTACGTC. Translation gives CASSLETVGEQYV.

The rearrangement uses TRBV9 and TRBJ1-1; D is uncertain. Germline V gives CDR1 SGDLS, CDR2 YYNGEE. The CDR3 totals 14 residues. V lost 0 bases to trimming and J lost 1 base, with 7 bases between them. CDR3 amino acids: CASSVVSRNTEAFF. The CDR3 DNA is TGTGCCAGCAGCGTAGTGTCGAGGAACACTGAAGCTTTCTTT.

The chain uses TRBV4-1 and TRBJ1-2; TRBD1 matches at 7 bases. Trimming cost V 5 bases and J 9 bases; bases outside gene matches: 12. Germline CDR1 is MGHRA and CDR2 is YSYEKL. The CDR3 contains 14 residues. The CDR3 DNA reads TGCGCCAGCAGCTCTCCACAGGGGAGAGCAAGCTACACCTTC. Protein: CASSSPQGRASYTF.

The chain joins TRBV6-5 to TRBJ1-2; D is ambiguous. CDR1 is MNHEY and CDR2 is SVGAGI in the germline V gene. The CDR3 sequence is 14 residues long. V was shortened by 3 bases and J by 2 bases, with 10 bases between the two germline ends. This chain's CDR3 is CASSYNGQNYGYTF. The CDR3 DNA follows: TGTGCCAGCAGTTATAATGGGCAGAACTATGGCTACACCTTC.

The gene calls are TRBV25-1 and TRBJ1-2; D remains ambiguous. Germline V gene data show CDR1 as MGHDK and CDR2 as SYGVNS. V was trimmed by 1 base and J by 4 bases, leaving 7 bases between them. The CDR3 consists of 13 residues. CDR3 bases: TGTGCCAGCAGTGAATGGGAGTTCTATGGCTACACCTTC. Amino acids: CASSEWEFYGYTF.

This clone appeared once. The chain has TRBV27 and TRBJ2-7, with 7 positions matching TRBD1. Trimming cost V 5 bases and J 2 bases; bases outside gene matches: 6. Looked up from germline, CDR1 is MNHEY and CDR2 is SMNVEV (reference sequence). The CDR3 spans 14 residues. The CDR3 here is CASSNRGYPYEQYF. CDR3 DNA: TGTGCCAGCAGTAACAGGGGTTACCCCTACGAGCAGTACTTC.

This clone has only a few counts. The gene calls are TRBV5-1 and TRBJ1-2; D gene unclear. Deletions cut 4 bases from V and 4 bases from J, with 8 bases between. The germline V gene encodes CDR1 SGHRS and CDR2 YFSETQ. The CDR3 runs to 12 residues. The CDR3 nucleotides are TGCGCCAGCAGCGTGTCCTCCTATGGCTACACCTTC. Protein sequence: CASSVSSYGYTF.

DNA of the CDR3: TGCAGCGCCTTCGTAACTGAAGCTTTCTTT. Protein product: CSAFVTEAFF. The rearrangement joins TRBV20-1 to TRBJ1-1; D not certain. The CDR3 extends over 10 amino acids. Germline-derived CDR1 and CDR2 are DFQATT and SNEGSKA (reference sequence).

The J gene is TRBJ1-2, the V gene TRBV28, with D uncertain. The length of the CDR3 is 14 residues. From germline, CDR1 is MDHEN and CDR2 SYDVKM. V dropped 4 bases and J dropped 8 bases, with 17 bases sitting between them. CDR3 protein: CASSSGNSMRGYTF. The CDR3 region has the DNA TGTGCCAGCAGTTCGGGAAACAGTATGAGGGGCTACACCTTC.

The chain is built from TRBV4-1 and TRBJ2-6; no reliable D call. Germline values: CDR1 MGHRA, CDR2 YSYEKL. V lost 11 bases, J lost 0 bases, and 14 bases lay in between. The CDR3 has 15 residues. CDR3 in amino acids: CASGHRISGANVLTF. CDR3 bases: TGCGCCTCAGGCCACCGCATCTCTGGGGCCAACGTCCTGACTTTC.

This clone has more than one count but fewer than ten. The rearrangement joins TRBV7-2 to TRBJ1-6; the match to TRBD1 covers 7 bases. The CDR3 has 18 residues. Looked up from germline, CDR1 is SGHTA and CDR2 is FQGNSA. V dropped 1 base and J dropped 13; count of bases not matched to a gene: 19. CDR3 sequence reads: CASSLVWYRDSRRDPLHF. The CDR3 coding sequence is TGTGCCAGCAGCTTAGTCTGGTATCGGGACAGCCGCCGGGATCCCCTCCACTTT.

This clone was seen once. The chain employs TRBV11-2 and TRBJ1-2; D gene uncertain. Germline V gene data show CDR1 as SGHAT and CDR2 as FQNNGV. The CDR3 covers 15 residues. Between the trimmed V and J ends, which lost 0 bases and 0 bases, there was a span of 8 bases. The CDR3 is CASSLDRRANYGYTF. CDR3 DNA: TGTGCCAGCAGCTTAGACAGGCGTGCTAACTATGGCTACACCTTC. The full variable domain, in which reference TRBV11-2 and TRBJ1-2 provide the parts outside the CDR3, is EAGVAQSPRYKIIEKRQSVAFWCNPISGHATLYWYQQILGQGPKLLIQFQNNGVVDDSQLPKDRFSAERLKGVDSTLKIQPAKLEDSAVYLCASSLDRRANYGYTFGSGTRLTVV.

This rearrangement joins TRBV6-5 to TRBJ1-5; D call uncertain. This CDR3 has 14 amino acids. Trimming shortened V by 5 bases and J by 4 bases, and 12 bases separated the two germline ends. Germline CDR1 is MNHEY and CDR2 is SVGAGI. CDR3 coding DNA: TGTGCCAGCAGTCCTATCCGGGGTAATCAGCCCCAGCATTTT. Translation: CASSPIRGNQPQHF.

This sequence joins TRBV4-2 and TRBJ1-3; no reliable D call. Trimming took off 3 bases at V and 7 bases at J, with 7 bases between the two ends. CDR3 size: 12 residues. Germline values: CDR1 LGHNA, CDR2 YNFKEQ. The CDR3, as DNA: TGTGCCAGCAGCCAGGGGAGGAACACCATATATTTT. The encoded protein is CASSQGRNTIYF.

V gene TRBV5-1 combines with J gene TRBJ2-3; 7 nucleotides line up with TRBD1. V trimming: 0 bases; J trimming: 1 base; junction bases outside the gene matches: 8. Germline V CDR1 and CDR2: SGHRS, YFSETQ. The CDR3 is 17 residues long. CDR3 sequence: CASSLAYLGGGTDTQYF. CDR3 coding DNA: TGCGCCAGCAGCTTGGCTTATCTAGGGGGCGGCACAGATACGCAGTATTTT.

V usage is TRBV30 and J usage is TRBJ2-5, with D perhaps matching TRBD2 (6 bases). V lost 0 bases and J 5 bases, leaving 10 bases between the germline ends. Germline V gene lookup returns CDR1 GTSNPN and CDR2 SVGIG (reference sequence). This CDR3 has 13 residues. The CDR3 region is CAWSVPGAETQYF. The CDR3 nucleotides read TGTGCCTGGAGTGTACCGGGAGCGGAGACCCAGTACTTC.

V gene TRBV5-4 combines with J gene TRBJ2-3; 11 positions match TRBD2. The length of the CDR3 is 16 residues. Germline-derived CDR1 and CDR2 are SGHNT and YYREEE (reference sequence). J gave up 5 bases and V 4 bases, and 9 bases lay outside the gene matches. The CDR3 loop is CASSRSSGGAQDTQYF. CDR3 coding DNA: TGTGCCAGCAGCCGCAGTAGCGGGGGGGCCCAAGATACGCAGTATTTT.